Detailed here is one TCR beta chain. Its antigen is unknown. The data were obtained in a study of response to subunit inactivated influenza vaccine. Study results and caveats: It was suggested by the authors that few new T cells are recruited by each seasonal influenza vaccination.

TCRdb recomputed calls from the RT-PCR reads with MiXCR, one row per CDR3 protein. The sample lists 500,000 or so distinct CDR3 sequences; 16% were seen once. The CDR3 length is 15 residues. The germline CDR1 and CDR2 sequences are SEHNR and FQNEAQ (reference sequence). Trimming removed 4 bases from V and 1 base from J, with 10 bases in between. The chain couples TRBV7-9 to TRBJ2-2; D might be TRBD1 or TRBD2, each matching 5 bases. The sequencing used CD4+ T cells sorted from PBMCs, collected around 2 years after vaccination. The clonotype originates from a man aged 45 to 75 who received an inactivated influenza vaccine. This CDR3 reads CASSSGPLNTGELFF. The CDR3 DNA reads as TGTGCCAGCAGCTCGGGACCGCTGAACACCGGGGAGCTGTTTTTT. The complete variable domain, with remaining parts taken from reference TRBV7-9 and TRBJ2-2, reads DTGVSQNPRHKITKRGQNVTFRCDPISEHNRLYWYRQTLGQGPEFLTYFQNEAQLEKSRLLSDRFSAERPKGSFSTLEIQRTEQGDSAMYLCASSSGPLNTGELFFGEGSRLTVL.